This is a list of T cell receptor beta chains from one sample in a study of blood T cell repertoires in COVID-19. Assay: immunoSEQ multiplex PCR; the TCRdb copy retains only in-frame clones and omits some. The sample shows roughly 380,000 clones, around nine tenths of them seen only once. The sample comprised peripheral blood. Every receptor here comes from a woman between 35 and 50 years old with COVID-19, enrolled during active disease. CDR3s include the opening cysteine and the closing phenylalanine or tryptophan. The D gene is left open where the match is weak. Size is omitted from some rows. Given values are once, few, many or a class for expanded clones.

v_call: TRBV30
j_call: TRBJ2-7
d_call: -
clone_size: -
cdr3_nt: TGTGCCTGGGGCGGAAGGGGGTACGAGCAGTACTTC
cdr3_aa: CAWGGRGYEQYF

v_call: TRBV7-2
j_call: TRBJ1-4
d_call: -
clone_size: -
cdr3_nt: TGTGCCAGCAGCTTATTCGCGGGCCTGGGAGTGGGTGGGGAAAAACTGTTTTTT
cdr3_aa: CASSLFAGLGVGGEKLFF

v_call: TRBV10-3
j_call: TRBJ2-1
d_call: TRBD2
clone_size: -
cdr3_nt: TGTGCCATCAGTGCATTAGCGGGAGAATCTCCCCCGTTGGCCTACAATGAGCAGTTCTTC
cdr3_aa: CAISALAGESPPLAYNEQFF

v_call: TRBV9
j_call: TRBJ2-2
d_call: -
clone_size: once
cdr3_nt: TGTGCCAGCAGAGACGGGGCGAACACCGGGGAGCTGTTTTTT
cdr3_aa: CASRDGANTGELFF

v_call: TRBV28
j_call: TRBJ2-1
d_call: -
clone_size: -
cdr3_nt: TGTGCCAGCACAGGGACCTACAATGAGCAGTTCTTC
cdr3_aa: CASTGTYNEQFF

v_call: TRBV5-6
j_call: TRBJ1-2
d_call: TRBD1
clone_size: -
cdr3_nt: TGTGCCAGCAGCTTGTGGACAGGGGTCTATGGCTACACCTTC
cdr3_aa: CASSLWTGVYGYTF

v_call: TRBV24-1
j_call: TRBJ2-6
d_call: -
clone_size: once
cdr3_nt: TGTGCCACCAGTGACAGCGGACGGACCTCTGGGGCCAACGTCCTGACTTTC
cdr3_aa: CATSDSGRTSGANVLTF

v_call: TRBV25-1
j_call: TRBJ1-3
d_call: -
clone_size: -
cdr3_nt: TGTGCCAGCAGTGGAGGAGGGGTAGGAAACACCATATATTTT
cdr3_aa: CASSGGGVGNTIYF

v_call: TRBV5-1
j_call: TRBJ1-2
d_call: -
clone_size: -
cdr3_nt: TGCGCCAGCAGCCCGGACAAGGACTATGGCTACACCTTC
cdr3_aa: CASSPDKDYGYTF

v_call: TRBV18
j_call: TRBJ2-1
d_call: TRBD1
clone_size: -
cdr3_nt: TGTGCCAGCTCACCAGGGGGCAAAAGGGGGCGAGGGAACAATAGGAGCAATGAGCAGTTCTTC
cdr3_aa: CASSPGGKRGRGNNRSNEQFF

v_call: TRBV27
j_call: TRBJ1-2
d_call: -
clone_size: -
cdr3_nt: TGTGCCAGCACCCCCTCCTCACGAGGCACTGCTAACTATGGCTACACCTTC
cdr3_aa: CASTPSSRGTANYGYTF

v_call: TRBV5-4
j_call: TRBJ1-2
d_call: -
clone_size: -
cdr3_nt: TGTGCCAGCAGCATACCCCACCTACAGGGTTACTATGGCTACACCTTC
cdr3_aa: CASSIPHLQGYYGYTF

v_call: TRBV25-1
j_call: TRBJ1-1
d_call: -
clone_size: -
cdr3_nt: TGTGCCAGCAGTGAAGGGGGAGGAAACACTGAAGCTTTCTTT
cdr3_aa: CASSEGGGNTEAFF

v_call: TRBV15
j_call: TRBJ1-1
d_call: -
clone_size: -
cdr3_nt: TGTGCCACCAGCAGAGAGAGGGGAGGCAACACTGAAGCTTTCTTT
cdr3_aa: CATSRERGGNTEAFF

v_call: TRBV5-6
j_call: TRBJ1-4
d_call: -
clone_size: -
cdr3_nt: TGTGCCAGCAGCTTGGCTAGGGGCGAAACTAATGAAAAACTGTTTTTT
cdr3_aa: CASSLARGETNEKLFF

v_call: TRBV6-2/TRBV6-3
j_call: TRBJ1-2
d_call: -
clone_size: -
cdr3_nt: TGTGCCAGCAGTCCCGCGGGGGGCTACTATGGCTACACCTTC
cdr3_aa: CASSPAGGYYGYTF

v_call: TRBV7-2
j_call: TRBJ2-1
d_call: -
clone_size: -
cdr3_nt: TGTGCCAGCAGCTCGACACTCACCTACAATGAGCAGTTCTTC
cdr3_aa: CASSSTLTYNEQFF

v_call: TRBV19
j_call: TRBJ1-1
d_call: -
clone_size: -
cdr3_nt: TGTGCCAGTACCAACGGGAGCGGAGCTTTCTTT
cdr3_aa: CASTNGSGAFF

v_call: TRBV9
j_call: TRBJ1-6
d_call: -
clone_size: -
cdr3_nt: TGTGCCAGCAGCGTCCTTGACAGAGAAAATTCACCCCTCCACTTT
cdr3_aa: CASSVLDRENSPLHF

v_call: TRBV7-2
j_call: TRBJ1-1
d_call: -
clone_size: -
cdr3_nt: TGTGCCAGCAGCTCCCAAGGAGGGCGTAGAGAGACTGAAGCTTTCTTT
cdr3_aa: CASSSQGGRRETEAFF

v_call: TRBV5-1
j_call: TRBJ1-2
d_call: -
clone_size: -
cdr3_nt: TGCGCCAGCAGCTTGTCCGGGGAATATGGCTACACCTTC
cdr3_aa: CASSLSGEYGYTF

v_call: TRBV6-2/TRBV6-3
j_call: TRBJ2-5
d_call: -
clone_size: -
cdr3_nt: TGTGCCAGCAGCTTACCGTCCTCCCCCGAGCGGGAGACCCAGTACTTC
cdr3_aa: CASSLPSSPERETQYF

v_call: TRBV11-3
j_call: TRBJ2-7
d_call: -
clone_size: -
cdr3_nt: TGTGCCAGCAGCCGTGACGGGTACGAGCAGTACTTC
cdr3_aa: CASSRDGYEQYF

v_call: TRBV6-5
j_call: TRBJ1-5
d_call: -
clone_size: -
cdr3_nt: TGTGCCAGCCAGGGGTCACGTAATCAGCCCCAGCATTTT
cdr3_aa: CASQGSRNQPQHF

v_call: TRBV18
j_call: TRBJ2-5
d_call: TRBD1
clone_size: -
cdr3_nt: TGTGCCAGCTCACCACCAACAGGGGGTTACCAAGAGACCCAGTACTTC
cdr3_aa: CASSPPTGGYQETQYF

v_call: TRBV7-9
j_call: TRBJ1-1
d_call: -
clone_size: -
cdr3_nt: TGTGCCAGCAGCTTAGGCGGCCGAATGAACACTGAAGCTTTCTTT
cdr3_aa: CASSLGGRMNTEAFF

v_call: TRBV27
j_call: TRBJ2-3
d_call: TRBD2
clone_size: -
cdr3_nt: TGTGCCAGCCGGACTAGCCCTAGCACAGATACGCAGTATTTT
cdr3_aa: CASRTSPSTDTQYF

v_call: TRBV28
j_call: TRBJ1-2
d_call: TRBD1
clone_size: once
cdr3_nt: TGTGCCAGCAGCTTTTCGAGCGCAGGGGGGCTAAGCTATGGCTACACCTTC
cdr3_aa: CASSFSSAGGLSYGYTF

v_call: TRBV18
j_call: TRBJ1-5
d_call: -
clone_size: -
cdr3_nt: TGTGCCAGCTCACAGGACAGTCCGTTTAGCAATCAGCCCCAGCATTTT
cdr3_aa: CASSQDSPFSNQPQHF

v_call: TRBV2
j_call: TRBJ1-4
d_call: -
clone_size: -
cdr3_nt: TGTGCCAGCAAGAAGGGAGAAGAAAAACTGTTTTTT
cdr3_aa: CASKKGEEKLFF

v_call: TRBV11-2
j_call: TRBJ1-6
d_call: TRBD1
clone_size: -
cdr3_nt: TGTGCCAGCACCACGCAGCGGACAGGGGGCATTTATAATTCACCCCTCCACTTT
cdr3_aa: CASTTQRTGGIYNSPLHF

v_call: TRBV4-3
j_call: TRBJ1-5
d_call: TRBD1
clone_size: -
cdr3_nt: TGCGCCAGCAGCCAAGTCCGGGACAGAGATCAGCCCCAGCATTTT
cdr3_aa: CASSQVRDRDQPQHF

v_call: TRBV7-3
j_call: TRBJ2-7
d_call: -
clone_size: -
cdr3_nt: TGTGCCAACCAGGGGTCCTTCTCCTACGAGCAGTACTTC
cdr3_aa: CANQGSFSYEQYF

v_call: TRBV29-1
j_call: TRBJ2-7
d_call: TRBD2
clone_size: -
cdr3_nt: TGCAGCGTTGAAGATCACCTGCGGGGGAACTCCTACGAGCAGTACTTC
cdr3_aa: CSVEDHLRGNSYEQYF

v_call: TRBV3-1/TRBV3-2
j_call: TRBJ2-4
d_call: -
clone_size: -
cdr3_nt: TGTGCCAGCAGCCAAGATAGAGGGGACGCGGGGGCCAAAAACATTCAGTACTTC
cdr3_aa: CASSQDRGDAGAKNIQYF

v_call: TRBV4-1
j_call: TRBJ2-3
d_call: -
clone_size: -
cdr3_nt: TGCGCCAGCTCCCTTGGGGGGGGCTCCACAGATACGCAGTATTTT
cdr3_aa: CASSLGGGSTDTQYF

v_call: TRBV27
j_call: TRBJ1-6
d_call: -
clone_size: -
cdr3_nt: TGTGCCAGCAGCCGACTGCAAAATTCACCCCTCCACTTT
cdr3_aa: CASSRLQNSPLHF

v_call: TRBV5-4
j_call: TRBJ1-1
d_call: -
clone_size: -
cdr3_nt: TGTGCCAGCAGCCTGATCGTCCAGATGAACACTGAAGCTTTCTTT
cdr3_aa: CASSLIVQMNTEAFF

v_call: TRBV14
j_call: TRBJ1-1
d_call: -
clone_size: -
cdr3_nt: TGTGCCAGCAGCCCTTTACAGGGTAGAAGGGCTGAAGCTTTCTTT
cdr3_aa: CASSPLQGRRAEAFF

v_call: TRBV5-1
j_call: TRBJ2-5
d_call: -
clone_size: -
cdr3_nt: TGCGCCAGCAGCATAAGAGCCAGGGAGACCCAGTACTTC
cdr3_aa: CASSIRARETQYF

v_call: TRBV7-9
j_call: TRBJ2-5
d_call: -
clone_size: -
cdr3_nt: TGTGCCAGCAGCTTGATAGGGGGACAAGGAGAGACCCAGTACTTC
cdr3_aa: CASSLIGGQGETQYF

v_call: TRBV5-6
j_call: TRBJ1-1
d_call: -
clone_size: once
cdr3_nt: TGTGCCAGCAGCTTGACAGGGCCGAACACTGAAGCTTTCTTT
cdr3_aa: CASSLTGPNTEAFF

v_call: TRBV28
j_call: TRBJ1-2
d_call: -
clone_size: few
cdr3_nt: TGTGCCAGCAGTTCGGACGGGGAGGGCTATGGCTACACCTTC
cdr3_aa: CASSSDGEGYGYTF

v_call: TRBV12-2
j_call: TRBJ1-2
d_call: -
clone_size: -
cdr3_nt: TGTGCAAGTCGCTTTAGGGACAGGGACCTCTATGGCTACACCTTC
cdr3_aa: CASRFRDRDLYGYTF

v_call: TRBV19
j_call: TRBJ2-2
d_call: TRBD2
clone_size: -
cdr3_nt: TGTGCCAGTAGTACCACCGGGACTAGCGGTGCGAACACCGGGGAGCTGTTTTTT
cdr3_aa: CASSTTGTSGANTGELFF

v_call: TRBV5-4
j_call: TRBJ2-3
d_call: -
clone_size: -
cdr3_nt: TGTGCCAGCAGCTTGGTCGGGACTAGCACAGATACGCAGTATTTT
cdr3_aa: CASSLVGTSTDTQYF

v_call: TRBV7-8
j_call: TRBJ1-1
d_call: -
clone_size: -
cdr3_nt: TGTGCCAGCAGCTTAGCGCAAGGGGTGTACACTGAAGCTTTCTTT
cdr3_aa: CASSLAQGVYTEAFF

v_call: TRBV4-1
j_call: TRBJ1-6
d_call: TRBD1
clone_size: -
cdr3_nt: TGCGCCAGCAGCCCGGGGGACAGTAATTCACCCCTCCACTTT
cdr3_aa: CASSPGDSNSPLHF

v_call: TRBV7-6
j_call: TRBJ2-1
d_call: -
clone_size: -
cdr3_nt: TGTGCCAGCAGCTTATACTCTATGGCAGGCAATGAGCAGTTCTTC
cdr3_aa: CASSLYSMAGNEQFF